This T cell receptor beta chain originates from a study of blood T cells in healthy people across ages. Points from the study as a whole: PBMCs went unsorted, and a conclusive naive versus antigen-experienced comparison was therefore prevented.

The CDR3 has 14 amino acids. Germline V gene sequence: CDR1 SGHTA, CDR2 FQGTGA. It was with a sample-barcoded 5' primer and a J-beta primer mix that a second PCR of about 6 to 12 cycles was run. MiXCR was run by TCRdb on the 5' RACE reads, yielding one entry per CDR3 protein. The sample lists around 800,000 distinct CDR3 sequences, 20% to 30% seen once, with around 3% in the top ten. This clonotype was counted a few times. Its antigen is unknown. One end of the junction does not line up with germline, which may come from a read error. This sample was also put to use in a study of T cells of mothers and their children. That source reports: Unrelated mother-child pairs always had slightly, but never significantly, lower normalized overlap than related pairs.

The source of this sequence is a boy under 18 in good health. The sample comprised blood. This rearrangement joins TRBV7-3 to TRBJ1-6, with D unresolved. Here the CDR3 reads CDSSLLGDNSPLHF. The CDR3, as DNA: TGTGACAGCAGCTTACTGGGTGATAATTCACCCCTCCACTTT.